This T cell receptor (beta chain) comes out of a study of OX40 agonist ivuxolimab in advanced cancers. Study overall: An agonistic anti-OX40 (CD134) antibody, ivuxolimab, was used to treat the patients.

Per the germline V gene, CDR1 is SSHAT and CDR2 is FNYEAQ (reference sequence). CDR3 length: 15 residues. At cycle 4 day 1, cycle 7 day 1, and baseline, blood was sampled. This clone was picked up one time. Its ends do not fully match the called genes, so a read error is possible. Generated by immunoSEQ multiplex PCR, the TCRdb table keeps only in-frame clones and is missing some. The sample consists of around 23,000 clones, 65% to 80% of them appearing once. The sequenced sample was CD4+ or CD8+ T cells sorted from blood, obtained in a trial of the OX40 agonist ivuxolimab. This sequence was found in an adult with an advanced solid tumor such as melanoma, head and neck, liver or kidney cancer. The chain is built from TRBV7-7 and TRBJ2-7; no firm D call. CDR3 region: CASSLGDTPAYEQYF. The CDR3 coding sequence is TGTGCTAGCAGCTTAGGTGACACCCCAGCCTACGAGCAGTACTTC.